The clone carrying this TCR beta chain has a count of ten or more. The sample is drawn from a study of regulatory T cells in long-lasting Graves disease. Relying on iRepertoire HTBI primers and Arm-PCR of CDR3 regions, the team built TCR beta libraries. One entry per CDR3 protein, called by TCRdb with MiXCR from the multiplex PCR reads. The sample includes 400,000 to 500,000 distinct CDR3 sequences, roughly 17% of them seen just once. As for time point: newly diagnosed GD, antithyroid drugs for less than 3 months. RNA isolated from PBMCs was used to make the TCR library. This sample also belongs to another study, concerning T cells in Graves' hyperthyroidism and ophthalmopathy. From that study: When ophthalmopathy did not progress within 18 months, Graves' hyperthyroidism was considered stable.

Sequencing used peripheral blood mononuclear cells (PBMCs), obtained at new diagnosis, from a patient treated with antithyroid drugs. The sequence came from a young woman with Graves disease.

The CDR3 sequence: CATVPPQYF. The CDR3 DNA is TGTGCCACGGTACCTCCGCAGTATTTT. The chain employs TRBV2 and TRBJ2-3; D is unclear. The CDR3 totals 9 residues. V gave up 10 bases and J gave up 10 bases, with 9 bases separating them. Germline V gene lookup returns CDR1 SNHLY and CDR2 FYNNEI.